The 20 T cell receptor beta chains below all came from one sample that was sequenced in a study of blood T cell repertoires in COVID-19. Some clones are missing from TCRdb's copy, which holds only in-frame ones; the method was immunoSEQ multiplex PCR. The data contain about 300,000 clones, roughly nine tenths of them singletons. Material: peripheral blood. All receptors derive from a man between 18 and 29 years old who had recovered from COVID-19.

This chain joins TRBV3-1 (or the pseudogene TRBV3-2) and TRBJ1-4, with D possibly being TRBD1 (5 bases). This CDR3 contains 15 residues. V lost 3 bases, J lost 2 bases, and 10 bases lay in between. CDR1 is LGHDT, CDR2 YNNKEL, per germline (reference sequence). The CDR3 region is CASSHAGWTNEKLFF. In nucleotides, the CDR3 is TGTGCCAGCAGCCATGCAGGGTGGACTAATGAAAAACTGTTTTTT.

CDR3 nucleotides: TGTGCCAGCAGCCCCCCTTCAGGAAGCTCCTACGAGCAGTACTTC. It specifies CASSPPSGSSYEQYF. The J gene is TRBJ2-7, the V gene TRBV7-9; no firm D call. The CDR3 spans 15 residues. Germline V CDR1 and CDR2: SEHNR, FQNEAQ (reference sequence). V shed 5 bases and J shed 0 bases, with 14 bases lying between them.

The chain uses TRBV5-5 and TRBJ2-7, with 10 bases fitting TRBD1. Germline assignment: CDR1 SGHKS and CDR2 YYEKEE (reference sequence). This CDR3 has 15 amino acids. Trimming removed 4 bases from V and 4 bases from J; junction bases left unmatched: 8. The CDR3 protein is CASSLDRGTLYEQYF. The CDR3 DNA sequence: TGTGCCAGCAGCCTGGACAGGGGGACCTTATACGAGCAGTACTTC.

CDR3 sequence reads: CASSPTPQGTQYF. The CDR3 DNA is TGTGCCAGCAGTCCAACCCCCCAGGGGACCCAGTACTTC. The gene calls are TRBV27 and TRBJ2-5, with D tentatively TRBD1 (5 bases). The CDR3 runs to 13 residues. Germline values: CDR1 MNHEY, CDR2 SMNVEV (reference sequence). The V gene lost 5 bases and the J gene lost 7 bases, with 14 bases spanning the gap.

The gene calls are TRBV6-5 and TRBJ1-1; D unresolved. The CDR3 has 14 residues. Germline V gene data show CDR1 as MNHEY and CDR2 as SVGAGI. V was cut by 5 bases and J by 6 bases, with 16 bases left in between. Here the CDR3 reads CASSPVDPAAEAFF. The CDR3 nucleotides read TGTGCCAGCAGTCCCGTTGACCCCGCGGCTGAAGCTTTCTTT.

The gene calls are TRBV7-2 and TRBJ2-7; D is ambiguous. CDR1 is SGHTA, CDR2 FQGNSA, per germline. V lost 7 bases and J 3 bases, leaving 19 bases between the germline ends. The CDR3 has 15 amino acids. CDR3 sequence (DNA): TGTGCCAGCAATCTCGCTGAGCTCCCAAACTACGAGCAGTACTTC. Translating it yields CASNLAELPNYEQYF.

V is TRBV11-2 and J is TRBJ2-5, with D uncertain. This CDR3 has 12 residues. Trimming pared 2 bases from V and 5 bases from J, leaving 6 bases between. CDR1 and CDR2 (germline): SGHAT, FQNNGV. CDR3 loop: CASSLFSETQYF. The CDR3 DNA is TGTGCCAGCAGCTTATTTAGTGAGACCCAGTACTTC. Complete variable domain (other parts from reference TRBV11-2 and TRBJ2-5): EAGVAQSPRYKIIEKRQSVAFWCNPISGHATLYWYQQILGQGPKLLIQFQNNGVVDDSQLPKDRFSAERLKGVDSTLKIQPAKLEDSAVYLCASSLFSETQYFGPGTRLLVL.

CDR3 loop: CASSQDNMAGGMGRAKNIQYF. The CDR3 DNA is TGCGCCAGCAGCCAAGATAACATGGCAGGGGGTATGGGTCGGGCCAAAAACATTCAGTACTTC. The V and J genes are TRBV4-1 and TRBJ2-4; 7 bases align to TRBD1. Losses at the gene ends were 0 bases for V and 1 base for J; bases not matched to a gene: 18. Per germline, CDR1 MGHRA and CDR2 YSYEKL. This CDR3 is 21 amino acids long.

This rearrangement joins TRBV6-2 or TRBV6-3 to TRBJ1-5; the match to TRBD1 covers 7 bases. CDR3 length equals 16 residues. The V segment lost 5 bases and the J segment 0 bases; nucleotides outside the gene matches: 7. Germline loops: CDR1 MNHEY, CDR2 SVGEGT. CDR3 in DNA: TGTGCCAGCAGTATATTGGGACAGTATAGCAATCAGCCCCAGCATTTT. Translating it yields CASSILGQYSNQPQHF.

Details on this clone: The same CDR3 can be traced to other DNA sequences in this sample. The chain couples TRBV19 to TRBJ2-3; a weak D match, TRBD1 (6 bases). Trimming stripped 2 bases from V and 3 bases from J, with 6 bases between. The germline gives CDR1 LNHDA, CDR2 SQIVND (reference sequence). The CDR3 totals 13 residues. DNA for the CDR3: TGTGCCAGTAGTATACAGGGGACAGATACGCAGTATTTT. Translated, it gives CASSIQGTDTQYF.

The chain recombines TRBV19 with TRBJ1-5; 9 nucleotides match TRBD1. Germline CDR1 reads LNHDA; CDR2 reads SQIVND (reference sequence). V lost 7 bases, J lost 7 bases, and 14 bases stayed unmatched. The CDR3 runs 16 residues. The CDR3 protein is CASNTQQGALGQPQHF. The CDR3 DNA sequence: TGTGCCAGTAATACCCAACAGGGGGCCCTGGGACAGCCCCAGCATTTT.

This chain links TRBV7-6 with TRBJ2-7; 7 nucleotides line up with TRBD1. After removal of 1 base from V and 3 bases from J, the junction contained 6 bases not matched to a gene. The CDR3 spans 15 residues. Germline CDR1 and CDR2: SGHVS and FNYEAQ. The DNA for the CDR3 is TGTGCCAGCAGCTTAGGGACAGGTATTGGCTACGAGCAGTACTTC. Protein product: CASSLGTGIGYEQYF. Variable domain in full (rest from reference TRBV7-6 and TRBJ2-7): GAGVSQSPRYKVTKRGQDVALRCDPISGHVSLYWYRQALGQGPEFLTYFNYEAQQDKSGLPNDRFSAERPEGSISTLTIQRTEQRDSAMYRCASSLGTGIGYEQYFGPGTRLTVT.

The V gene is TRBV6-5, the J gene TRBJ2-3; 10 bases line up with TRBD1. V trimming: 8 bases; J trimming: 5 bases; junction bases outside the gene matches: 7. Germline CDR1 is MNHEY and CDR2 is SVGAGI. The CDR3 has 14 amino acids. In DNA form, the CDR3 reads TGTGCCAGCGTGACAGGGGGCGTGGAAGATACGCAGTATTTT. Residues: CASVTGGVEDTQYF.

The chain couples TRBV7-2 to TRBJ2-7; 8 positions agree with TRBD2. V lost 4 bases to trimming and J lost 2 bases; unmatched junction nucleotides: 10. CDR1 is SGHTA and CDR2 is FQGNSA in the germline V gene. The CDR3 has 16 amino acids. The CDR3 DNA reads TGTGCCAGCAGCTCCGGGGGGGGGTATCTTCCCTACGAGCAGTACTTC. Its translation is CASSSGGGYLPYEQYF.

The V gene is TRBV27, the J gene TRBJ1-1; D is perhaps TRBD1 (5 bases). Germline V CDR1 and CDR2: MNHEY, SMNVEV (reference sequence). The germline V and J ends were trimmed by 6 bases and 4 bases, with 12 bases remaining between them. The CDR3 is 13 amino acids. The CDR3 loop reads CASSTQGVTEAFF. CDR3 bases: TGTGCCAGCAGCACCCAGGGTGTCACTGAAGCTTTCTTT.

V usage is TRBV7-2 and J usage is TRBJ2-7; a possible D gene is TRBD2 (6 bases). The germline V gene has CDR1 SGHTA and CDR2 FQGNSA. Trimming pared 3 bases from V and 2 bases from J, leaving 11 bases between. The CDR3 loop spans 14 amino acids. The CDR3 nucleotides are TGTGCCAGCAGCTTCGCCACGGGGGCCTACGAGCAGTACTTC. Protein product: CASSFATGAYEQYF.

The chain couples TRBV19 to TRBJ2-1, with 9 positions matching TRBD2. Germline trimming cut 4 bases from V and 0 bases from J; bases unmatched to any gene: 4. This CDR3 has 16 residues. Germline CDR1 reads LNHDA; CDR2 reads SQIVND (reference sequence). The CDR3 nucleotides read TGTGCCAGTAGTAGCGCAGCGGGGGGCTCCTACAATGAGCAGTTCTTC. Protein sequence: CASSSAAGGSYNEQFF. Complete variable domain (other parts from reference TRBV19 and TRBJ2-1): DGGITQSPKYLFRKEGQNVTLSCEQNLNHDAMYWYRQDPGQGLRLIYYSQIVNDFQKGDIAEGYSVSREKKESFPLTVTSAQKNPTAFYLCASSSAAGGSYNEQFFGPGTRLTVL.

The chain is built from TRBV29-1 and TRBJ1-5; TRBD1 aligns across 9 bases. Germline V CDR1 and CDR2: SQVTM, ANQGSEA. V was clipped by 7 bases and J by 4 bases; unmatched bases: 5. The CDR3 length is 13 residues. DNA of the CDR3: TGCAGCGCAGCGGGACAGGGAAATCAGCCCCAGCATTTT. Translated, it gives CSAAGQGNQPQHF.

Remarks on this clone: Other DNA sequences in this sample translate to the same CDR3. The chain is built from TRBV9 and TRBJ1-3; D unresolved. The CDR3 has 14 amino acids. V dropped 0 bases and J dropped 0 bases, with 4 bases sitting between them. CDR1 and CDR2 (germline): SGDLS, YYNGEE. The chain's CDR3 is CASSVGSSGNTIYF. Here the CDR3 DNA reads TGTGCCAGCAGCGTAGGGAGCTCTGGAAACACCATATATTTT. Variable domain in full (rest from reference TRBV9 and TRBJ1-3): DSGVTQTPKHLITATGQRVTLRCSPRSGDLSVYWYQQSLDQGLQFLIQYYNGEERAKGNILERFSAQQFPDLHSELNLSSLELGDSALYFCASSVGSSGNTIYFGEGSWLTVV.

This sequence joins TRBV19 and TRBJ1-2; 9 bases align to TRBD1. From germline, CDR1 is LNHDA and CDR2 SQIVND (reference sequence). The CDR3 covers 15 residues. Trimming cost V 4 bases and J 8 bases; bases outside gene matches: 11. This CDR3 is CASSNPGQGLRGYTF. The CDR3 DNA reads TGTGCCAGTAGTAACCCGGGACAGGGTCTTCGCGGCTACACCTTC.